These 30 T cell receptor beta chains were all obtained from the same sample, sequenced in a study of T cells in narcolepsy. Here immunoSEQ multiplex PCR was the method, and the copy in TCRdb shows in-frame clones only, minus some. Here the sample spans 32,000 or so clones, around 77% being singletons. Sequenced material: memory (CD45RA-) CD4+ T cells from blood. The receptors stem from a human donor in good health.

The rearrangement links TRBV15 to TRBJ2-7; D possibly corresponds to TRBD2 (5 bases). V was shortened by 1 base and J by 6 bases, with 7 bases between the two germline ends. Germline V gives CDR1 LNHNV, CDR2 YYDKDF (reference sequence). This CDR3 has 12 amino acids. In DNA form, the CDR3 reads TGTGCCACCAGCAGAGCCCTAGCCGAGCAGTACTTC. Translated: CATSRALAEQYF.

The J gene is TRBJ2-2, the V gene TRBV7-8; TRBD2 aligns across 7 bases. The CDR3 contains 15 residues. Unmatched junction bases numbered 6, after V lost 5 bases and J lost 3 bases. Per germline, CDR1 SGHVS and CDR2 FQNEAQ. The DNA for the CDR3 is TGTGCCAGCAGCCCAAGCGGGACCGACACCGGGGAGCTGTTTTTT. Protein sequence: CASSPSGTDTGELFF.

Note on this clone: This same CDR3 is encoded by further DNA sequences in the sample. The CDR3 DNA follows: TGTGCCAGCAGCGCAGGACCGGGGAACACTGAAGCTTTCTTT. This codes for CASSAGPGNTEAFF. The gene calls are TRBV9 and TRBJ1-1; no firm D call. The V end was cut by 3 bases, the J end by 1 base, with 10 bases between. Germline V gene lookup returns CDR1 SGDLS and CDR2 YYNGEE. This CDR3 region has 14 residues.

The chain employs TRBV7-8 and TRBJ1-2; D gene uncertain. This CDR3 spans 14 amino acids. Trimming took 1 base from V and 2 from J, leaving 8 bases between them. The germline V gene has CDR1 SGHVS and CDR2 FQNEAQ. CDR3 DNA: TGTGCCAGCAGCTTAGGGGCCAACAACTATGGCTACACCTTC. Its protein product is CASSLGANNYGYTF.

This rearrangement joins TRBV19 to TRBJ2-5; maybe TRBD1 (6 bases). The CDR3 loop spans 17 amino acids. Germline CDR1 reads LNHDA; CDR2 reads SQIVND (reference sequence). V dropped 3 bases and J dropped 1 base, with 18 bases sitting between them. CDR3 loop: CASSILAGQTTQETQYF. The CDR3 DNA reads TGTGCCAGTAGTATTTTAGCAGGACAGACGACCCAAGAGACCCAGTACTTC.

V gene TRBV2 combines with J gene TRBJ1-5; D perhaps matches TRBD1 (6 bases). The germline gives CDR1 SNHLY, CDR2 FYNNEI. The CDR3 extends over 16 amino acids. V lost 3 bases, J lost 4 bases, and 16 bases lay in between. CDR3 amino acids: CASSEGTGLGNQPQHF. Written as DNA, the CDR3 is TGTGCCAGCAGTGAGGGAACAGGGTTGGGGAATCAGCCCCAGCATTTT.

V and J are TRBV5-1 and TRBJ2-7; 14 positions agree with TRBD2. The CDR3 totals 17 residues. The germline gives CDR1 SGHRS, CDR2 YFSETQ. V lost 0 bases and J lost 0; bases outside the gene matches: 2. CDR3 loop: CASSLATSGRASYEQYF. In DNA form, the CDR3 reads TGCGCCAGCAGCTTGGCGACTAGCGGGAGGGCCTCCTACGAGCAGTACTTC.

V is TRBV12-5 and J is TRBJ2-1, with 7 bases identical to TRBD2. This CDR3 contains 17 residues. The trim removed 0 bases at V and 5 bases at J, leaving 10 bases unmatched. CDR1 is LGHNT and CDR2 is FRNRAP in the germline V gene. CDR3 nucleotide sequence: TGTGCTAGTGGTTTGGTACTAGGCGGGAGTTTCCACAATGAGCAGTTCTTC. It encodes CASGLVLGGSFHNEQFF. Full variable domain (outside the CDR3, taken from reference TRBV12-5 and TRBJ2-1): DARVTQTPRHKVTEMGQEVTMRCQPILGHNTVFWYRQTMMQGLELLAYFRNRAPLDDSGMPKDRFSAEMPDATLATLKIQPSEPRDSAVYFCASGLVLGGSFHNEQFFGPGTRLTVL.

This chain joins TRBV6-1 and TRBJ2-7, with a possible D match to TRBD2 (7 bases). The V gene's germline CDR1 is MNHNS and CDR2 SASEGT. This CDR3 spans 14 amino acids. V gave up 8 bases and J gave up 1 base, with 15 bases separating them. CDR3 loop: CASERGGSSYEQYF. Written as DNA, the CDR3 is TGTGCCAGCGAAAGGGGGGGCTCATCCTACGAGCAGTACTTC.

The J gene is TRBJ1-5, the V gene TRBV7-8; 12 nucleotides match TRBD1. The CDR3 extends over 18 amino acids. After removal of 5 bases from V and 4 bases from J, the junction contained 12 bases not matched to a gene. Looked up from germline, CDR1 is SGHVS and CDR2 is FQNEAQ. The CDR3 loop reads CASSPRDRGPVRNQPQHF. In DNA form, the CDR3 reads TGTGCCAGCAGCCCCAGGGACAGGGGGCCGGTTAGGAATCAGCCCCAGCATTTT. Full variable domain (rest looked up from reference TRBV7-8 and TRBJ1-5): GAGVSQSPRYKVAKRGQDVALRCDPISGHVSLFWYQQALGQGPEFLTYFQNEAQLDKSGLPSDRFFAERPEGSVSTLKIQRTQQEDSAVYLCASSPRDRGPVRNQPQHFGDGTRLSIL.

CDR3: CSALGFFGRTGNEQFF. CDR3 nucleotides: TGCAGCGCGCTCGGATTCTTCGGGAGGACGGGGAATGAGCAGTTCTTC. This rearrangement joins TRBV29-1 to TRBJ2-1; the match to TRBD2 covers 7 bases. The germline V gene encodes CDR1 SQVTM and CDR2 ANQGSEA. This CDR3 region has 16 residues. Germline trimming cut 7 bases from V and 7 bases from J; bases unmatched to any gene: 19.

This clone has more than one count but fewer than ten. The V and J genes are TRBV5-4 and TRBJ2-7; 11 positions agree with TRBD1. V lost 0 bases to trimming and J lost 3 bases; unmatched junction nucleotides: 2. Germline lookup yields CDR1 SGHNT and CDR2 YYREEE (reference sequence). The CDR3 covers 15 residues. The CDR3 DNA follows: TGTGCCAGCAGCTTGGCTGGGACAGGGGGCTACGAGCAGTACTTC. It translates to CASSLAGTGGYEQYF.

The V and J genes are TRBV27 and TRBJ1-4; D might be TRBD1 (5 bases). The CDR3 is 14 amino acids. With 4 bases removed from V and 6 bases from J, the gap between germline ends came to 12 bases. The germline V gene has CDR1 MNHEY and CDR2 SMNVEV (reference sequence). CDR3 nucleotide sequence: TGTGCCAGCAGTTCCCGGGGCACTTATGAAAAACTGTTTTTT. This codes for CASSSRGTYEKLFF.

The chain joins TRBV5-1 to TRBJ1-2, with TRBD1 matching 7 bases. The junction had 7 bases not matched to a gene; V was cut back by 3 bases and J by 5 bases. The CDR3 contains 14 residues. CDR1 SGHRS and CDR2 YFSETQ come from the germline V gene. The CDR3 region is CASSSGQTSYGYTF. CDR3 in DNA: TGCGCCAGCAGCTCGGGACAGACCTCTTATGGCTACACCTTC. Looking up the rest from reference TRBV5-1 and TRBJ1-2 gives the full variable domain: KAGVTQTPRYLIKTRGQQVTLSCSPISGHRSVSWYQQTPGQGLQFLFEYFSETQRNKGNFPGRFSGRQFSNSRSEMNVSTLELGDSALYLCASSSGQTSYGYTFGSGTRLTVV.

The gene calls are TRBV18 and TRBJ1-1, with 8 nucleotides matching TRBD1. V shed 4 bases, J shed 2 bases, and the junction held 6 bases outside the gene matches. Germline CDR1 reads KGHSH; CDR2 reads LQKENI. This CDR3 has 15 residues. This chain's CDR3 is CASSHRQGRNTEAFF. CDR3 nucleotides: TGTGCCAGCTCACACAGACAGGGGCGAAACACTGAAGCTTTCTTT.

With regard to this clone: One end of the junction fails to match germline, which may point to a read error. The chain employs TRBV11-3 and TRBJ2-7; D is uncertain. The CDR3 runs to 13 residues. Germline V gives CDR1 SGHNT, CDR2 YENEEA. This CDR3 reads CASNLRVSYEQYF. Here the CDR3 DNA reads TGTGCCAGCAACTTACGGGTTTCCTACGAGCAGTACTTC. Combining the CDR3 with reference TRBV11-3 and TRBJ2-7 gives the whole variable domain EAGVVQSPRYKIIEKKQPVAFWCNPISGHNTLYWYLQNLGQGPELLIRYENEEAVDDSQLPKDRFSAERLKGVDSTLKIQPAELGDSAVYLCASNLRVSYEQYFGPGTRLTVT.

This clone was seen just once. The V gene is TRBV9, the J gene TRBJ2-3; D is possibly TRBD1 (6 bases). V was clipped by 3 bases and J by 8 bases, with 22 bases between them. Germline V lookup: CDR1 SGDLS, CDR2 YYNGEE. This CDR3 region has 16 residues. The CDR3 region is CASSGIRDTGRVTQYF. Written as DNA, the CDR3 is TGTGCCAGCAGCGGTATCCGGGACACGGGTCGGGTTACGCAGTATTTT.

In this sample, this clone is medium-sized. The chain links TRBV7-6 to TRBJ2-7; possibly TRBD1 for D (5 bases). Germline assignment: CDR1 SGHVS and CDR2 FNYEAQ. Trimming left V 4 bases short and J 4 bases short, with 8 bases between. There are 12 residues in the CDR3. CDR3: CASSSRVYEQYF. The CDR3 coding sequence is TGTGCCAGCAGCTCCAGGGTGTACGAGCAGTACTTC.

The chain recombines TRBV10-1 with TRBJ1-1; D is undetermined. V shed 2 bases and J shed 6 bases, with 13 bases lying between them. Germline CDR1 is WNHNN and CDR2 is SYGVQD (reference sequence). The CDR3 spans 14 residues. The CDR3: CASSERGGRSEAFF. The CDR3 region has the DNA TGCGCCAGCAGTGAGCGGGGAGGCCGTTCTGAAGCTTTCTTT.

The chain is built from TRBV5-6 and TRBJ2-1; 12 bases fit TRBD2. From germline, CDR1 is SGHDT and CDR2 YYEEEE. J lost 4 bases, V lost 4 bases, and 12 bases had no gene match. The CDR3 is made up of 18 amino acids. The CDR3 here is CASSPDTSGRRGYNEQFF. The CDR3 DNA reads TGTGCCAGCAGCCCGGATACTAGCGGGAGGAGGGGTTACAATGAGCAGTTCTTC.

The J gene is TRBJ1-1, the V gene TRBV7-9; D is perhaps TRBD1 (5 bases). Trimming took 1 base from V and 1 from J, leaving 10 bases between them. The germline CDR1 and CDR2 sequences are SEHNR and FQNEAQ (reference sequence). CDR3 length: 15 residues. CDR3 region: CASSLVRQRNTEAFF. CDR3 sequence (DNA): TGTGCCAGCAGCTTAGTGAGACAGAGGAACACTGAAGCTTTCTTT. The full variable domain, with the rest looked up from reference TRBV7-9 and TRBJ1-1, is DTGVSQNPRHKITKRGQNVTFRCDPISEHNRLYWYRQTLGQGPEFLTYFQNEAQLEKSRLLSDRFSAERPKGSFSTLEIQRTEQGDSAMYLCASSLVRQRNTEAFFGQGTRLTVV.

The rearrangement joins TRBV7-9 to TRBJ2-1, with TRBD2 matching 14 bases. The CDR3 is made up of 13 amino acids. CDR1 SEHNR and CDR2 FQNEAQ come from the germline V gene (reference sequence). V gave up 8 bases and J gave up 8 bases; unmatched junction bases: 2. The CDR3 nucleotides are TGTGCCAGCGGACTAGCGGGGGGCGATGAGCAGTTCTTC. It encodes CASGLAGGDEQFF. The full variable domain, in which reference TRBV7-9 and TRBJ2-1 provide the parts outside the CDR3, is DTGVSQNPRHKITKRGQNVTFRCDPISEHNRLYWYRQTLGQGPEFLTYFQNEAQLEKSRLLSDRFSAERPKGSFSTLEIQRTEQGDSAMYLCASGLAGGDEQFFGPGTRLTVL.

The J gene is TRBJ2-1, the V gene TRBV9, with 7 positions matching TRBD2. Germline values: CDR1 SGDLS, CDR2 YYNGEE. The CDR3 sequence is 15 residues long. The V segment lost 1 base and the J segment 9 bases; nucleotides outside the gene matches: 10. CDR3 sequence (DNA): TGTGCCAGCAGCGTACAGGTGGAAGCGGGACCTGAGCAGTTCTTC. It translates to CASSVQVEAGPEQFF. Based on the CDR3 plus reference TRBV9 and TRBJ2-1, the full variable domain is DSGVTQTPKHLITATGQRVTLRCSPRSGDLSVYWYQQSLDQGLQFLIQYYNGEERAKGNILERFSAQQFPDLHSELNLSSLELGDSALYFCASSVQVEAGPEQFFGPGTRLTVL.

CDR3 DNA sequence: TGTGCCAGCAGCAAAGATATCGACAGGGGGTACACTGAAGCTTTCTTT. It yields the protein CASSKDIDRGYTEAFF. The J gene is TRBJ1-1, the V gene TRBV21-1; TRBD1 is the table's D call and was not checked against the DNA. TRBV21-1 is tagged as a pseudogene. This CDR3 region has 16 residues.

V is TRBV30 and J is TRBJ1-4, with 7 nucleotides matching TRBD1. The CDR3 is 13 residues long. Germline CDR1 reads GTSNPN; CDR2 reads SVGIG (reference sequence). V shed 1 base and J 7 bases; nucleotides not matched to a gene: 3. As DNA, the CDR3 is TGTGCCTGGAGTGCGTCAGGGGGTGAAAAACTGTTTTTT. This codes for CAWSASGGEKLFF.

This clone was detected a few times. The chain recombines TRBV6-1 with TRBJ2-5; D is perhaps TRBD1 or TRBD2 (5 bases each). The germline V and J ends were trimmed by 1 base and 1 base, with 10 bases remaining between them. The CDR3 extends over 15 amino acids. Germline CDR1 and CDR2: MNHNS and SASEGT. This CDR3 is CASSEDYGGQETQYF. The CDR3 DNA sequence: TGTGCCAGCAGTGAAGACTATGGGGGCCAAGAGACCCAGTACTTC.

The V gene is TRBV13, the J gene TRBJ2-3, with TRBD2 matching over 8 bases. V lost 6 bases, J lost 0 bases, and 8 bases stayed unmatched. From germline, CDR1 is PRHDT and CDR2 FYEKMQ (reference sequence). This CDR3 is 16 amino acids long. CDR3 DNA sequence: TGTGCCAGCAGTTTAACTAGCGGAACTAGCACAGATACGCAGTATTTT. It translates to CASSLTSGTSTDTQYF. Looking up the rest from reference TRBV13 and TRBJ2-3 gives the full variable domain: AAGVIQSPRHLIKEKRETATLKCYPIPRHDTVYWYQQGPGQDPQFLISFYEKMQSDKGSIPDRFSAQQFSDYHSELNMSSLELGDSALYFCASSLTSGTSTDTQYFGPGTRLTVL.

The chain combines TRBV9 with TRBJ2-1; the D is unclear. The CDR3 spans 11 residues. V lost 0 bases, J lost 8 bases, and 3 bases lay in between. Germline lookup yields CDR1 SGDLS and CDR2 YYNGEE. CDR3 region: CASSVADEQFF. In DNA form, the CDR3 reads TGTGCCAGCAGCGTAGCCGATGAGCAGTTCTTC. The full variable domain, completed using reference TRBV9 and TRBJ2-1, is DSGVTQTPKHLITATGQRVTLRCSPRSGDLSVYWYQQSLDQGLQFLIQYYNGEERAKGNILERFSAQQFPDLHSELNLSSLELGDSALYFCASSVADEQFFGPGTRLTVL.

This chain connects TRBV21-1 to TRBJ2-6; TRBD2 is the table's D call, not checked against the DNA. TRBV21-1 represents a pseudogene. The CDR3 is 19 residues long. Here the CDR3 DNA reads TGTGCCAGCCCCTTGGGTGGGGGGGCGCTTAGTGCTGGGGCCAACGTCCTGACTTTC. As protein: CASPLGGGALSAGANVLTF.

V is TRBV5-3 and J is TRBJ1-6, with D perhaps TRBD1 (5 bases). TRBV5-3 is an ORF; its function is uncertain. The length of the CDR3 is 15 residues. V was pared by 4 bases and J by 5 bases, with 13 bases between. The CDR3 protein is CARSASGRDNSPLHF. The CDR3 bases are TGTGCCAGAAGCGCCTCCGGCAGGGATAATTCACCCCTCCACTTT.